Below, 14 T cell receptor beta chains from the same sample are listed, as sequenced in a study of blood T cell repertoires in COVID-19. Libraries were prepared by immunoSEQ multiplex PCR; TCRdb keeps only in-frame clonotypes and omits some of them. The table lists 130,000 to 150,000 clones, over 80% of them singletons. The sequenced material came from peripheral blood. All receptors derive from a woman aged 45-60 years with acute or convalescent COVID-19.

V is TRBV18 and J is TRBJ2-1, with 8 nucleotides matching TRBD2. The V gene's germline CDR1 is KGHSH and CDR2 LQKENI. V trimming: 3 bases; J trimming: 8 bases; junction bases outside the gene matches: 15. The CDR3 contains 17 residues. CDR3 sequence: CASSPPGTRGFGDEQFF. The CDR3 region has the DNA TGTGCCAGCTCACCCCCCGGGACTAGGGGCTTCGGGGATGAGCAGTTCTTC.

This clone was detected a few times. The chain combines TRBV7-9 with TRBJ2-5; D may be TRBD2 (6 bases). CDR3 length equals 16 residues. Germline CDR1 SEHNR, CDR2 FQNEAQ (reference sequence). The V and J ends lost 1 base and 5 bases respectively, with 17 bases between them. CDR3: CASSLDGRGVRETQYF. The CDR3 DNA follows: TGTGCCAGCAGCTTAGACGGGAGAGGTGTTCGGGAGACCCAGTACTTC.

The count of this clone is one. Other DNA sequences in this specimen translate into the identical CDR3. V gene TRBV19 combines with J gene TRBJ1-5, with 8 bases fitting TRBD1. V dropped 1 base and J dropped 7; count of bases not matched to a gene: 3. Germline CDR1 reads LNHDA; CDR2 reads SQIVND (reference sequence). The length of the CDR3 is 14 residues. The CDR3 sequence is CASSIGTGNQPQHF. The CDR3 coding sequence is TGTGCCAGTAGTATAGGGACAGGGAACCAGCCCCAGCATTTT.

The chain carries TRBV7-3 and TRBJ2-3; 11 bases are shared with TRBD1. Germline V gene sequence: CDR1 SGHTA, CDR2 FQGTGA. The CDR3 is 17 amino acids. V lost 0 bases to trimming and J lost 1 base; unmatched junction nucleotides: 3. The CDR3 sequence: CASSLTGQGAGTDTQYF. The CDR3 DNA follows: TGTGCCAGCAGCTTAACCGGACAGGGGGCCGGCACAGATACGCAGTATTTT.

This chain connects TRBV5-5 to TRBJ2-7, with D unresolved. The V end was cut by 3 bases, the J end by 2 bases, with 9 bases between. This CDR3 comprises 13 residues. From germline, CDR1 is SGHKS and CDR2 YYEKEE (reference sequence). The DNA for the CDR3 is TGTGCCAGCAGCTGGGCACCCACCTACGAGCAGTACTTC. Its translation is CASSWAPTYEQYF.

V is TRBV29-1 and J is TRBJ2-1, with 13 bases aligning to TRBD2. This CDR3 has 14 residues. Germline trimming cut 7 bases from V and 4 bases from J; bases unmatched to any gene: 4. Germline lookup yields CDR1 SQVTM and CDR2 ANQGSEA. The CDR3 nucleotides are TGCAGCGCCGGACTAGCGGGAGCGTACAATGAGCAGTTCTTC. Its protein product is CSAGLAGAYNEQFF.

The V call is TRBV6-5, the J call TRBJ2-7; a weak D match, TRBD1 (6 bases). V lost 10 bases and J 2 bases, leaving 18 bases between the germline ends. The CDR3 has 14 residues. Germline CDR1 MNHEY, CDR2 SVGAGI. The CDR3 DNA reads TGTGCCACCAAGAGGGGGTCCCCCACCTACGAGCAGTACTTC. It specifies CATKRGSPTYEQYF.

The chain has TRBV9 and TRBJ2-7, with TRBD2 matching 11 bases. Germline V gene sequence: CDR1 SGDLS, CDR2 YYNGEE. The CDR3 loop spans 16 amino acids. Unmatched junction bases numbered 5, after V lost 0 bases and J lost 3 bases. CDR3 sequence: CASSVGSSGGHYEQYF. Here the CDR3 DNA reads TGTGCCAGCAGCGTAGGTTCTAGCGGGGGGCACTACGAGCAGTACTTC.

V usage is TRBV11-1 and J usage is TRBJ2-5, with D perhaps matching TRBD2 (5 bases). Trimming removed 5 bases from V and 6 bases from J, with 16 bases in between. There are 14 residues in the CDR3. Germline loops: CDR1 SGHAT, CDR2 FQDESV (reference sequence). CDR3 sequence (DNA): TGTGCCAGCAGCCCCAACTATGGGGAGAAGACCCAGTACTTC. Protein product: CASSPNYGEKTQYF.

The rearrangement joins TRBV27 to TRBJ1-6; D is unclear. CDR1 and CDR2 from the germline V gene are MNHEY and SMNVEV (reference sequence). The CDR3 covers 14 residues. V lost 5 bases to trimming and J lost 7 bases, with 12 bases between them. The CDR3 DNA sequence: TGTGCCAGCAGTCTTTATCCGAGGAATTCACCCCTCCACTTT. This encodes CASSLYPRNSPLHF.

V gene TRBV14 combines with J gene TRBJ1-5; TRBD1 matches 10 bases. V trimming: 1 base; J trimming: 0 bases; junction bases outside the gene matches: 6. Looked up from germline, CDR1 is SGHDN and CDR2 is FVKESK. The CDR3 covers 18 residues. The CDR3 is CASSQGVTGGRSNQPQHF. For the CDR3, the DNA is TGTGCCAGCAGCCAAGGAGTGACAGGGGGCCGTAGCAATCAGCCCCAGCATTTT.

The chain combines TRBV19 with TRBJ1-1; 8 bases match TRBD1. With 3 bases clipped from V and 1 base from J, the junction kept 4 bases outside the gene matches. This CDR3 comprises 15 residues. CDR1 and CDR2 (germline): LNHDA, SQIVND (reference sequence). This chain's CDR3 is CASSIVGQGNTEAFF. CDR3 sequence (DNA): TGTGCCAGTAGTATTGTCGGACAGGGGAACACTGAAGCTTTCTTT.

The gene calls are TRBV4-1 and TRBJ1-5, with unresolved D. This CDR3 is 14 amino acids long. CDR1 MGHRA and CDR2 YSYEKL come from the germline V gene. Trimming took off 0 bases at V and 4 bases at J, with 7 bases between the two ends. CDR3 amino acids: CASSQEGRNQPQHF. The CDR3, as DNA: TGCGCCAGCAGCCAAGAGGGGAGGAATCAGCCCCAGCATTTT.

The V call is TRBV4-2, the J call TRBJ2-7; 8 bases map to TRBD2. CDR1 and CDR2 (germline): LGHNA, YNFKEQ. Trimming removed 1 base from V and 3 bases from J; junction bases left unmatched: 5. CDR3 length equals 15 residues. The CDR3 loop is CASSQAAGTSYEQYF. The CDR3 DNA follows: TGTGCCAGCAGCCAAGCTGCCGGGACTAGCTACGAGCAGTACTTC.